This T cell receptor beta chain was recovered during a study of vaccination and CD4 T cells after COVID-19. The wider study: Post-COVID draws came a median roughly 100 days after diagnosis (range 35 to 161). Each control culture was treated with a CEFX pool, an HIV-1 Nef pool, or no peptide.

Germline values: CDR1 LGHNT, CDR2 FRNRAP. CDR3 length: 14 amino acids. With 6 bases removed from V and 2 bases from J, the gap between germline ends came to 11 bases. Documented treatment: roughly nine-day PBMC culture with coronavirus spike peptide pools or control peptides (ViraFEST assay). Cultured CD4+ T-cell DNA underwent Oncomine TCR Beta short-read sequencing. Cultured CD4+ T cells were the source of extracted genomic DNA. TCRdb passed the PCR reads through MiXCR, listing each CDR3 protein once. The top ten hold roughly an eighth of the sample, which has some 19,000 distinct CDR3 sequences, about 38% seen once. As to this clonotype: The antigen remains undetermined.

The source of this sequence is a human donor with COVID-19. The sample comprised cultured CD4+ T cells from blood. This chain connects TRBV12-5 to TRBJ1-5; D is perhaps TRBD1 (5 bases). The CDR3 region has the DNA TGTGCTAGTGGAGCCGGGGGGGGCAATCAGCCCCAGCATTTT. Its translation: CASGAGGGNQPQHF.